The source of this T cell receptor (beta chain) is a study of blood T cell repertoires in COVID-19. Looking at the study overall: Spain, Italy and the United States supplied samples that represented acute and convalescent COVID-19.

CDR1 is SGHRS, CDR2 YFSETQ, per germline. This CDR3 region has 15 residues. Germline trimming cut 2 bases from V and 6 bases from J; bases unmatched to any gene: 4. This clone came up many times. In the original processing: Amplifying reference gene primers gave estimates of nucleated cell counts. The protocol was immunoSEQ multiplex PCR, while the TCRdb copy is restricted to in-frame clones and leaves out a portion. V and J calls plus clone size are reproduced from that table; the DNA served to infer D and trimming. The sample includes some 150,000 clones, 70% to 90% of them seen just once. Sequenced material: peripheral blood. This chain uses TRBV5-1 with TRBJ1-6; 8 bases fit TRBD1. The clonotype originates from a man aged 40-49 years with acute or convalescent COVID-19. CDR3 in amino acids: CASSFSGGVNSPLHF. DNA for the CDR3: TGCGCCAGCAGCTTTTCAGGGGGCGTTAATTCACCCCTCCACTTT.